One sample yielded the 25 T cell receptor beta chains listed below, sequenced in a study of cytotoxic CD8 clonotypes in ibrutinib-treated CLL. Only in-frame clones appear in the TCRdb table, and some are missing; sequencing was by immunoSEQ multiplex PCR. The sample includes approximately 100,000 clones, roughly three quarters seen only once; the top ten take 20% to 25%. Sequenced here: PBMCs, sampled after 24 months of ibrutinib treatment. These receptors came from a human donor with chronic lymphocytic leukemia.

The genes are TRBV6-5 and TRBJ2-7, with D perhaps matching TRBD1 (6 bases). With 6 bases removed from V and 3 bases from J, the gap between germline ends came to 12 bases. The CDR3 has 13 residues. Germline CDR1 is MNHEY and CDR2 is SVGAGI. CDR3 residues: CASSRGHNYEQYF. In DNA form, the CDR3 reads TGTGCCAGCAGCCGGGGACACAACTACGAGCAGTACTTC.

J is TRBJ1-1 and V is TRBV7-6; TRBD1 agrees at 8 bases. Looked up from germline, CDR1 is SGHVS and CDR2 is FNYEAQ. V lost 5 bases and J lost 0; bases outside the gene matches: 5. The CDR3 sequence is 15 residues long. The chain's CDR3 is CASSPRTGLNTEAFF. CDR3 coding DNA: TGTGCCAGCAGCCCCCGGACAGGGTTGAACACTGAAGCTTTCTTT.

This clone was counted a few times. The chain carries TRBV18 and TRBJ2-7; TRBD1 matches at 7 bases. The ends lost 2 bases at V and 2 bases at J; junction bases unmatched: 6. CDR3 length: 15 amino acids. Germline-derived CDR1 and CDR2 are KGHSH and LQKENI. CDR3 nucleotides: TGTGCCAGCTCACCATCTGGGACAGAGGCCTACGAGCAGTACTTC. Residues: CASSPSGTEAYEQYF.

A few counts support this clone. The chain is built from TRBV28 and TRBJ2-5; a possible D gene is TRBD2 (6 bases). CDR1 and CDR2 from the germline V gene are MDHEN and SYDVKM. V was pared by 2 bases and J by 7 bases, with 11 bases between. The CDR3 length is 13 residues. The CDR3 bases are TGTGCCAGCAGTTTACCGGGGGTGGTGACCCAGTACTTC. It encodes CASSLPGVVTQYF.

The rearrangement joins TRBV5-1 to TRBJ2-7; the D is unclear. The CDR3 is 13 residues long. Trimming removed 5 bases at V and 1 base at J, with 10 bases between. CDR1 and CDR2 from the germline V gene are SGHRS and YFSETQ. CDR3 protein: CASSGYSSYEQYF. CDR3 DNA sequence: TGCGCCAGCAGTGGGTACAGTTCCTACGAGCAGTACTTC.

This chain links TRBV28 with TRBJ2-5, with D perhaps matching TRBD1 (6 bases). Germline loops: CDR1 MDHEN, CDR2 SYDVKM. This CDR3 has 15 residues. V shed 6 bases and J shed 0 bases, with 14 bases lying between them. CDR3 nucleotide sequence: TGTGCCAGCAGCGAACTCACAGGGAACCAAGAGACCCAGTACTTC. Translating it yields CASSELTGNQETQYF.

This chain joins TRBV7-6 and TRBJ2-1; 12 bases line up with TRBD2. J lost 4 bases, V lost 1 base, and 5 bases had no gene match. The CDR3 loop spans 17 amino acids. Per germline, CDR1 SGHVS and CDR2 FNYEAQ. For the CDR3, the DNA is TGTGCCAGCAGCTTAGGGGGGACTAGCGGGCCTTACAATGAGCAGTTCTTC. This gives the protein CASSLGGTSGPYNEQFF.

The chain combines TRBV4-3 with TRBJ1-3; D might be TRBD1 (5 bases). The V end lost 0 bases, the J end lost 0 bases, and 21 bases lay between the germline ends. Germline V gene data show CDR1 as LGHNA and CDR2 as YSLEER. This CDR3 has 20 residues. The CDR3 DNA sequence: TGCGCCAGCAGCCAAGATTTGAGGTCGGGGGGTACACGCTCTGGAAACACCATATATTTT. Translation gives CASSQDLRSGGTRSGNTIYF.

V and J are TRBV15 and TRBJ1-1; possible D gene TRBD1, 5 bases. The CDR3 sequence is 15 residues long. Germline V CDR1 and CDR2: LNHNV, YYDKDF (reference sequence). Trimming removed 2 bases at V and 0 bases at J, with 10 bases between. The CDR3 DNA sequence: TGTGCCACCAGCAGAACAGGCCCCCTGAACACTGAAGCTTTCTTT. This encodes CATSRTGPLNTEAFF.

This chain connects TRBV19 to TRBJ1-5; maybe TRBD1 (5 bases). The V end lost 9 bases, the J end lost 3 bases, and 12 bases lay between the germline ends. CDR1 is LNHDA, CDR2 SQIVND, per germline (reference sequence). CDR3 length: 13 residues. The CDR3: CASDRGFNQPQHF. As DNA, the CDR3 is TGTGCCAGCGATAGGGGATTCAATCAGCCCCAGCATTTT.

This rearrangement joins TRBV5-1 to TRBJ2-5; TRBD1 agrees at 8 bases. Germline values: CDR1 SGHRS, CDR2 YFSETQ. The CDR3 runs 14 residues. The V gene end was trimmed by 5 bases and the J gene end by 4 bases; junction bases not matched to a gene: 7. CDR3 coding DNA: TGCGCCAGCAGTATTCAGGGGGCGTTAGAGACCCAGTACTTC. Translation gives CASSIQGALETQYF.

This chain links TRBV5-1 with TRBJ2-7; 8 bases align to TRBD1. Germline V CDR1 and CDR2: SGHRS, YFSETQ. The CDR3 sequence is 14 residues long. The V gene end was trimmed by 0 bases and the J gene end by 9 bases; junction bases not matched to a gene: 8. The CDR3 spells CASSLASTGDSQYF. As DNA, the CDR3 is TGCGCCAGCAGCTTGGCCTCGACAGGGGATTCGCAGTACTTC.

The chain links TRBV11-2 to TRBJ2-5, with 13 bases that match TRBD2. V lost 5 bases to trimming and J lost 5 bases; unmatched junction nucleotides: 5. The CDR3 sequence is 15 residues long. Germline V lookup: CDR1 SGHAT, CDR2 FQNNGV. CDR3 sequence (DNA): TGTGCCAGCAGCGCATCACTAGCGGGGGGGGAGACCCAGTACTTC. Its protein is CASSASLAGGETQYF.

This clone was counted a few times. The chain combines TRBV2 with TRBJ2-4; D is possibly TRBD1 (6 bases). This CDR3 has 14 amino acids. V dropped 7 bases and J dropped 1 base, with 11 bases sitting between them. CDR1 is SNHLY and CDR2 is FYNNEI in the germline V gene. The CDR3 here is CASTRDTAKNIQYF. CDR3 bases: TGTGCCAGCACTAGGGACACGGCCAAAAACATTCAGTACTTC.

This clone has just one count. The chain couples TRBV27 to TRBJ2-3, with a weak D call TRBD1 (5 bases). This CDR3 spans 21 amino acids. Germline lookup yields CDR1 MNHEY and CDR2 SMNVEV (reference sequence). Between the trimmed V and J ends, which lost 6 bases and 2 bases, there was a span of 33 bases. This CDR3 reads CASSTRLIGRIKTVYTDTQYF. CDR3 sequence (DNA): TGTGCCAGCAGCACTCGTTTGATCGGGCGAATCAAGACAGTCTACACAGATACGCAGTATTTT.

This clone was seen only a few times. This chain uses TRBV10-3 with TRBJ2-3, with TRBD1 matching 7 bases. Germline CDR1 reads ENHRY; CDR2 reads SYGVKD. Losses at the gene ends were 6 bases for V and 4 bases for J; bases not matched to a gene: 10. The CDR3 has 15 amino acids. The CDR3 here is CAISEGAQRSDTQYF. The CDR3 coding sequence is TGTGCCATCAGCGAGGGGGCGCAGAGGTCAGATACGCAGTATTTT.

The chain combines TRBV21-1 with TRBJ1-1; TRBD1, as called in the table, went unchecked against the DNA. TRBV21-1 is a pseudogene segment. The CDR3 contains 14 residues. The CDR3 region has the DNA TGTGCCATCAGACAGGGGCTGATGAACACTGAAGCTTTCTTT. Amino acids: CAIRQGLMNTEAFF.

This chain uses TRBV10-1 with TRBJ2-5, with 7 bases aligning to TRBD1. J was trimmed by 3 bases and V by 0 bases; bases with no gene match: 1. The CDR3 extends over 14 amino acids. Germline V CDR1 and CDR2: WNHNN, SYGVQD (reference sequence). This CDR3 is CASSESGTEETQYF. In DNA, the CDR3 is TGCGCCAGCAGTGAGTCAGGGACAGAAGAGACCCAGTACTTC.

V and J are TRBV27 and TRBJ1-4; D perhaps matches TRBD1 (6 bases). Trimming took 4 bases from V and 0 from J, leaving 9 bases between them. The CDR3 is 15 residues long. The germline V gene encodes CDR1 MNHEY and CDR2 SMNVEV (reference sequence). CDR3 nucleotides: TGTGCCAGCAGTTCGGACAGTGCAACTAATGAAAAACTGTTTTTT. Translated: CASSSDSATNEKLFF.

The rearrangement links TRBV6-4 to TRBJ2-2, with D perhaps assigned TRBD1 or TRBD2 (7 bases each). Trimming stripped 8 bases from V and 6 bases from J, with 16 bases between. CDR1 and CDR2 from the germline V gene are MRHNA and SNTAGT. The CDR3 runs 14 residues. The CDR3 sequence: CASRPQGGPGELFF. CDR3 DNA sequence: TGTGCCAGCCGCCCCCAGGGGGGGCCCGGGGAGCTGTTTTTT.

CDR3 residues: CASSKDRAGNTIYF. The CDR3 coding sequence is TGTGCCAGCAGCAAGGACAGAGCTGGAAACACCATATATTTT. The V and J genes are TRBV7-9 and TRBJ1-3, with D perhaps TRBD1 (6 bases). Germline V gives CDR1 SEHNR, CDR2 FQNEAQ (reference sequence). With 5 bases removed from V and 2 bases from J, the gap between germline ends came to 10 bases. This CDR3 is 14 amino acids long.

V gene TRBV9 combines with J gene TRBJ2-2, with D uncertain. CDR3 size: 16 residues. Trimming shortened V by 0 bases and J by 5 bases, and 14 bases separated the two germline ends. Per the germline V gene, CDR1 is SGDLS and CDR2 is YYNGEE. Here the CDR3 reads CASSVAPVLGTGELFF. CDR3 DNA sequence: TGTGCCAGCAGCGTAGCCCCAGTACTGGGAACCGGGGAGCTGTTTTTT.

This clone was seen a handful of times. V is TRBV18 and J is TRBJ1-2, with TRBD1 as a possible D gene (5 bases). Germline V gene sequence: CDR1 KGHSH, CDR2 LQKENI. This CDR3 has 12 amino acids. V was pared by 3 bases and J by 7 bases, with 9 bases between. CDR3 region: CASSPGGFGYTF. The CDR3 DNA reads as TGTGCCAGCTCACCCGGGGGGTTTGGCTACACCTTC.

J is TRBJ2-3 and V is TRBV5-6; TRBD2 matches 9 bases. Germline V gene lookup returns CDR1 SGHDT and CDR2 YYEEEE. CDR3 length: 19 amino acids. Unmatched junction bases numbered 14, after V lost 3 bases and J lost 0 bases. Written as DNA, the CDR3 is TGTGCCAGCAGCTCGTGGGGAGGGCTAGCGGGGTCTAGCACAGATACGCAGTATTTT. Translating gives CASSSWGGLAGSSTDTQYF.

This clone was recorded at least ten times. The rearrangement uses TRBV6-6 and TRBJ1-1; D gene uncertain. V lost 6 bases and J 1 base, leaving 15 bases between the germline ends. The CDR3 spans 15 residues. Germline V gene sequence: CDR1 MNHNY, CDR2 SVGAGI (reference sequence). The DNA of the CDR3 is TGTGCCAGCAGCCCCTCACGGGCAGCGAACACTGAAGCTTTCTTT. This encodes CASSPSRAANTEAFF.